This section outlines one TCR beta chain sequence together with its context. Its cognate antigen has yet to be identified. The read finishes 3 residues shy of the CDR3 end, and the germline J gene is used to complete it. Including the terminal cysteine and phenylalanine, the CDR3 comprises 15 residues. Shown are 36 bases from within the CDR3, in frame from base 1. Looking up the germline V gene (reference sequence) yields CDR1 SGHNT and CDR2 YYREEE. V gives up 4 bases and J gives up 0 bases, and the segment between their germline ends measures 10 bases. Every participant had a single incident cervical HPV16 infection, and women with prevalent HPV16 infections were excluded. Cervical HPV DNA was detected with MY09/MY11 PCR, and genotyping was done by dot-blot hybridization. Roughly 15 mL of heparinized blood were centrifuged, and the buffy coat was split into aliquots, frozen at -30 degrees C, and then kept at -80 degrees C. QIAGEN kits were used to extract genomic DNA from buffy coat specimens.

This sample stems from a study of T cells in women clearing cervical HPV infection (dated 2018 in TCRdb). Notes on the research overall: The cases were 20 to 30 women with histologically confirmed HPV16-related CIN3 or worse, and 2 of those women had invasive cancers. Controls were 25 women whose single incident HPV16 infection cleared within 12 months without precancer or cancer developing. Case blood was taken at the visit when the lesion was first identified, whereas control blood was taken when infection was no longer detected. For cases, a median interval of 149 days, with an interquartile range of about 90 to 210 days, was observed between lesion detection and blood sampling. HLA typing was available for only a few women, so HLA type could not be excluded as a confounder. Nested within Costa Rica's Guanacaste HPV Natural History Study, an exploratory proof-of-principle case-control study compared TCR repertoires across cervical HPV16 outcomes. Cases and controls were matched on age within five years and on year of sample collection. Cases had a median age of approximately 35 years and controls had a median age of about 41, with no significant differences in baseline characteristics. In the parent cohort, some 10,000 women aged 18 or older were enrolled in Guanacaste, Costa Rica, during about 1993 to 1994 and were followed for roughly seven years. Five blinded duplicates per group were added as quality controls, giving around 60 samples: approximately 50 participants and roughly ten replicates.

Using the immunoSEQ assay, multiplex PCR amplified TCR beta CDR3 regions from an average of approximately 1,200 ng of genomic DNA per sample. The assay corrected primer bias using a complete synthetic TCR repertoire to establish an amplification baseline. The amplicons were sequenced using the Illumina platform. The original pipeline was this. Error correction of the sequences involved clustering with frequency ratios plus a modified nearest-neighbor algorithm, after which the sequences were analyzed in the immunoSEQ Analyzer using IMGT gene definitions. At each rarefaction depth, TCR richness and evenness were averaged across 20 rarefaction repeats, and samples with fewer sequences than that depth were excluded. Wilcoxon rank sum tests with FDR correction were used to compare V, D and J gene relative abundances between the groups. In the blinded duplicates, the intraclass correlation was 90% to 97% for TCR richness and averaged around 78% across around 70 gene segments. What TCRdb holds here is the immuneACCESS table cut down to in-frame rearrangements. Part of the clones is not present; checked against another copy, under half of the missing clones reflect an unresolved V gene, and the others are unexplained. The V and J calls and the clone size are those of that table, but D and trimming were determined from the DNA. The sample table holds some 40,000 clones. In total, the top ten clones hold around 4.9% of the sample.

Paper-wide results and their limitations: Cases had lower TRBV6-7 relative abundance than controls (about 0.1% versus 0.15%; Bonferroni P = 0.0008). Across sequencing depths, CIN3+ cases showed significantly higher TCR repertoire richness than controls, but evenness did not differ between the groups. Whether associations preceded infection or resulted from infection could not be shown with the cross-sectional design, and effector/memory subsets and HPV-specific T cells were not isolated. Because the number of T cells in each sample was unknown, differences in richness could reflect differing T-cell content rather than repertoire biology. Random forest classifiers that combined richness and V gene abundances separated cases from controls with an estimated AUC of less than 0.85.

Sequenced sample: blood buffy coat. The clonotype was recovered from a woman aged 18-70 years with a cervical HPV16 infection that either progressed to CIN3+ or cleared (not recorded which). Rearrangement joined TRBV5-4 to TRBJ1-4; TRBD1 is a possible D gene, resting on 6 matching bases. The CDR3 has the sequence CASSGGAPTNEKLFF. Incomplete CDR3 DNA: TGTGCCAGCAGCGGGGGGGCCCCAACTAATGAAAAA. Beyond the CDR3, the reference TRBV5-4 and TRBJ1-4 genes provide the residues; the full variable domain reads: ETGVTQSPTHLIKTRGQQVTLRCSSQSGHNTVSWYQQALGQGPQFIFQYYREEENGRGNFPPRFSGLQFPNYSSELNVNALELDDSALYLCASSGGAPTNEKLFFGSGTQLSVL.